This entry lists 32 T cell receptor beta chains sequenced from one sample in a study of regulatory T cells in long-lasting Graves disease. Researchers made TCR beta libraries by using iRepertoire HTBI primers and running Arm-PCR on CDR3 regions. In TCRdb, the multiplex PCR reads were re-called with MiXCR into one record per CDR3 protein. The data contain approximately 400,000 distinct CDR3 sequences, around 22% of them singletons. Time point denoted: persistent/refractory GD, antithyroid drugs over 5 years with positive TRAb. PBMC RNA was the source of the TCR library. This specimen consisted of peripheral blood mononuclear cells (PBMCs), obtained when the disease was refractory, from a patient treated with antithyroid drugs. The source is a female donor with Graves disease.

This clonotype was detected ten times or more. The V gene is TRBV11-2, the J gene TRBJ2-3; TRBD2 is a possible D gene (6 bases). The CDR3 contains 15 residues. Germline CDR1 SGHAT, CDR2 FQNNGV. Trimming left V 5 bases short and J 1 base short, with 13 bases between. The chain's CDR3 is CASSRDQRGTDTQYF. DNA for the CDR3: TGTGCCAGCAGCCGAGATCAGCGGGGCACAGATACGCAGTATTTT.

The chain couples TRBV19 to TRBJ1-1, with 8 bases identical to TRBD1. Germline lookup yields CDR1 LNHDA and CDR2 SQIVND (reference sequence). J lost 0 bases, V lost 5 bases, and 14 bases had no gene match. The CDR3 is 18 residues long. The CDR3 DNA sequence: TGTGCCAGTAGTGATATGGACAGGGCGCAATCTGTGAACACTGAAGCTTTCTTT. This sequence encodes CASSDMDRAQSVNTEAFF.

This clonotype was seen only a few times. The V call is TRBV20-1, the J call TRBJ1-2; 9 bases map to TRBD1. V trimming: 3 bases; J trimming: 7 bases; junction bases outside the gene matches: 12. CDR1 DFQATT and CDR2 SNEGSKA come from the germline V gene (reference sequence). The CDR3 consists of 15 residues. The CDR3 protein is CSARWGTGFFRGYTF. CDR3 bases: TGCAGTGCTAGGTGGGGGACAGGGTTTTTTCGTGGCTACACCTTC.

This chain uses TRBV30 with TRBJ1-3, with D maybe TRBD1 (5 bases). Deletions cut 4 bases from V and 4 bases from J, with 11 bases between. Per germline, CDR1 GTSNPN and CDR2 SVGIG (reference sequence). The CDR3 spans 13 residues. Written as DNA, the CDR3 is TGTGCCTGGATGTGGGGCGCCGGAAACACCATATATTTT. Translated: CAWMWGAGNTIYF.

In the case of this clonotype: It may be a read error: a sequence one base away is much more abundant. CDR3 residues: CASSLRRTSRIYEQYF. The CDR3 DNA reads as TGTGCCAGCAGCTTACGACGGACTAGCCGGATCTACGAGCAGTACTTC. The chain uses TRBV7-2 and TRBJ2-7; TRBD2 matches 8 bases. Per germline, CDR1 SGHTA and CDR2 FQGNSA. Losses at the gene ends were 2 bases for V and 3 bases for J; bases not matched to a gene: 9. There are 16 residues in the CDR3.

This chain uses TRBV5-1 with TRBJ1-2; no reliable D call. In germline, CDR1 is SGHRS, CDR2 YFSETQ. CDR3 length equals 15 residues. The V end lost 1 base, the J end lost 2 bases, and 12 bases lay between the germline ends. The CDR3 coding sequence is TGCGCCAGCAGCTTGAGCGGTGAACAAAACTATGGCTACACCTTC. It encodes CASSLSGEQNYGYTF.

This clonotype came up a few times. The chain recombines TRBV2 with TRBJ2-2; 9 bases fit TRBD2. V trimming: 2 bases; J trimming: 7 bases; junction bases outside the gene matches: 11. CDR3 size: 17 residues. Germline CDR1 SNHLY, CDR2 FYNNEI. CDR3: CASSEIGGRASLGELFF. The CDR3 bases are TGTGCCAGCAGTGAAATTGGCGGGAGGGCCTCTCTCGGGGAGCTGTTTTTT.

This clonotype has more than one count but fewer than ten. This rearrangement joins TRBV20-1 to TRBJ1-2; tentative D call: TRBD1 (5 bases). From germline, CDR1 is DFQATT and CDR2 SNEGSKA (reference sequence). V was clipped by 6 bases and J by 7 bases, with 18 bases between them. The length of the CDR3 is 13 residues. The CDR3 here is CSADQGRAGGYTF. CDR3 in DNA: TGCAGTGCAGACCAGGGCAGGGCCGGTGGCTACACCTTC.

This rearrangement joins TRBV6-4 to TRBJ2-7, with D unresolved. V lost 5 bases and J 2 bases, leaving 16 bases between the germline ends. This CDR3 has 15 amino acids. Germline V gene data show CDR1 as MRHNA and CDR2 as SNTAGT. CDR3 residues: CASSYPGRGTYEQYF. In DNA form, the CDR3 reads TGTGCCAGCAGTTACCCTGGACGAGGAACCTACGAGCAGTACTTC.

The CDR3 DNA reads as TGTGCCAGCAGCCGCTCAGTTTACAATGAGCAGTTCTTC. Protein product: CASSRSVYNEQFF. V gene TRBV3-1 combines with J gene TRBJ2-1; D gene unclear. With 4 bases removed from V and 4 bases from J, the gap between germline ends came to 8 bases. Looked up from germline, CDR1 is LGHDT and CDR2 is YNNKEL (reference sequence). The length of the CDR3 is 13 residues.

Only a few counts were recorded for this clonotype. This chain links TRBV19 with TRBJ1-3, with D perhaps matching TRBD1 (5 bases). The ends were cut back, 2 bases at V and 2 bases at J, with 10 bases in the middle. The CDR3 covers 15 residues. The germline CDR1 and CDR2 sequences are LNHDA and SQIVND (reference sequence). DNA of the CDR3: TGTGCCAGTAGTATACAGGGCGACGCTGGAAACACCATATATTTT. As protein: CASSIQGDAGNTIYF.

The chain uses TRBV30 and TRBJ2-2; no firm D call. This CDR3 is built from 13 residues. V was trimmed by 1 base and J by 6 bases, leaving 9 bases between them. The germline V gene encodes CDR1 GTSNPN and CDR2 SVGIG (reference sequence). For the CDR3, the DNA is TGTGCCTGGAGTGGGGTAGATCCCGGGGAGCTGTTTTTT. Protein sequence: CAWSGVDPGELFF.

This clonotype was found many times. The genes are TRBV2 and TRBJ1-5, with D possibly being TRBD1 (5 bases). Germline lookup yields CDR1 SNHLY and CDR2 FYNNEI. CDR3 length: 15 amino acids. Trimming left V 4 bases short and J 4 bases short, with 14 bases between. The CDR3 loop is CASSGGRGGNQPQHF. CDR3 nucleotides: TGTGCCAGCAGTGGTGGTAGGGGAGGAAATCAGCCCCAGCATTTT.

This rearrangement joins TRBV12-3 or TRBV12-4 to TRBJ2-7, with D possibly being TRBD2 (7 bases). The CDR3 covers 14 residues. With 5 bases removed from V and 6 bases from J, the gap between germline ends came to 17 bases. The CDR3 DNA sequence: TGTGCCAGCAGTCCCCTGGGGGGGGCGGTCGAGCAGTACTTC. This sequence encodes CASSPLGGAVEQYF.

This clonotype was counted only a few times. The V gene is TRBV20-1, the J gene TRBJ2-7; D may be TRBD1 (6 bases). The CDR3 contains 15 residues. Germline CDR1 and CDR2: DFQATT and SNEGSKA (reference sequence). V was cut by 2 bases and J by 9 bases, with 23 bases left in between. In DNA, the CDR3 is TGCAGTGCTAGACACCCCTCCAGTGGGGGCAGGGGGCAGTACTTC. Encoded protein: CSARHPSSGGRGQYF.

This clonotype was seen only a few times. The V gene is TRBV15, the J gene TRBJ1-4; no reliable D call. CDR3 size: 15 residues. CDR1 and CDR2 (germline): LNHNV, YYDKDF (reference sequence). V lost 4 bases, J lost 0 bases, and 9 bases lay in between. DNA for the CDR3: TGTGCCACCAGCATATCACTTGCAACTAATGAAAAACTGTTTTTT. Residues: CATSISLATNEKLFF.

In nucleotides, the CDR3 is TGTGCCAGCAGGGCCTCAGGGGGCCTCAATCAGCCCCAGCATTTT. Translation gives CASRASGGLNQPQHF. The chain carries TRBV6-1 and TRBJ1-5, with 8 bases lining up with TRBD1. CDR1 is MNHNS, CDR2 SASEGT, per germline. The CDR3 extends over 15 amino acids. The ends lost 6 bases at V and 3 bases at J; junction bases unmatched: 7.

This clonotype has just a few counts. V is TRBV10-3 and J is TRBJ2-2; the D is unclear. V was cut by 3 bases and J by 9 bases, with 14 bases left in between. CDR3 length: 14 amino acids. Germline V gene data show CDR1 as ENHRY and CDR2 as SYGVKD. In DNA, the CDR3 is TGTGCCATCAGTGACGGCCTCGCCGCCAGGGAGCTGTTTTTT. Residues: CAISDGLAARELFF.

This clonotype has just a few counts. This chain joins TRBV18 and TRBJ1-5; D is possibly TRBD1 (6 bases). This CDR3 has 12 residues. The V and J ends lost 3 bases and 7 bases respectively, with 7 bases between them. Germline CDR1 reads KGHSH; CDR2 reads LQKENI. The CDR3 spells CASSPGAQPQHF. In DNA form, the CDR3 reads TGTGCCAGCTCACCGGGGGCCCAGCCCCAGCATTTT.

The chain combines TRBV4-1 with TRBJ1-1; D is unclear. The CDR3 spans 15 residues. The V end was cut by 0 bases, the J end by 10 bases, with 18 bases between. The germline V gene has CDR1 MGHRA and CDR2 YSYEKL. The CDR3 spells CASSQDKAPGGGAFF. The CDR3 coding sequence is TGCGCCAGCAGCCAAGATAAAGCTCCAGGAGGCGGAGCTTTCTTT.

The sample holds a few counts of this clonotype. The CDR3 reads CASSFSRGFTGELFF. CDR3 nucleotides: TGTGCCAGCAGCTTTTCCAGGGGGTTCACCGGGGAGCTGTTTTTT. The gene calls are TRBV7-2 and TRBJ2-2, with 7 bases matching TRBD1. J lost 4 bases, V lost 3 bases, and 5 bases had no gene match. The CDR3 totals 15 residues. CDR1 SGHTA and CDR2 FQGNSA come from the germline V gene.

The sample holds many counts of this clonotype. The rearrangement links TRBV11-3 to TRBJ1-1, with D perhaps matching TRBD1 (5 bases). Germline CDR1 and CDR2: SGHNT and YENEEA. The CDR3 extends over 12 amino acids. Trimming left V 5 bases short and J 8 bases short, with 12 bases between. CDR3 in amino acids: CASSAGTAEAFF. The CDR3 nucleotides read TGTGCCAGCAGCGCGGGGACTGCGGAAGCTTTCTTT. Drawing the rest from reference TRBV11-3 and TRBJ1-1, the complete variable domain is EAGVVQSPRYKIIEKKQPVAFWCNPISGHNTLYWYLQNLGQGPELLIRYENEEAVDDSQLPKDRFSAERLKGVDSTLKIQPAELGDSAVYLCASSAGTAEAFFGQGTRLTVV.

The sample holds many counts of this clonotype. The rearrangement uses TRBV25-1 and TRBJ2-7; D possibly uses TRBD1 or TRBD2 (5 bases each). Germline V gene sequence: CDR1 MGHDK, CDR2 SYGVNS. V lost 4 bases and J 6 bases, leaving 16 bases between the germline ends. The CDR3 is 14 residues long. CDR3 bases: TGTGCCAGCAGTGTATCTTCCTTTGGGGGCGAGCAGTACTTC. Encoded protein: CASSVSSFGGEQYF.

This clonotype was seen repeatedly, ten times or more. V is TRBV29-1 and J is TRBJ2-7, with D perhaps matching TRBD2 (5 bases). The CDR3 has 16 residues. CDR1 and CDR2 from the germline V gene are SQVTM and ANQGSEA. Trimming left V 7 bases short and J 0 bases short, with 22 bases between. This CDR3 reads CSAAPGSSGSSYEQYF. CDR3 nucleotide sequence: TGCAGCGCCGCCCCGGGGAGTAGTGGAAGCTCCTACGAGCAGTACTTC.

This clonotype was detected once. The gene calls are TRBV6-9 and TRBJ1-2; no clear D. The germline V gene has CDR1 MNHGY and CDR2 SVAAGI. This CDR3 comprises 15 residues. Trimming cost V 3 bases and J 7 bases, with 18 bases left between them. CDR3 residues: CASSYSFEPRLGYTF. As DNA, the CDR3 is TGTGCCAGCAGTTACTCCTTCGAACCTCGGCTTGGCTACACCTTC.

This clonotype was observed many times. This rearrangement joins TRBV2 to TRBJ1-6; 7 bases map to TRBD1. Germline V CDR1 and CDR2: SNHLY, FYNNEI. This CDR3 is built from 13 residues. Trimming at V came to 7 bases and at J to 7 bases, leaving 4 bases not matched to a gene. The CDR3: CASTGTANSPLHF. CDR3 nucleotide sequence: TGTGCCAGCACCGGGACAGCAAATTCACCCCTCCACTTT.

This clonotype turned up a few times. The chain combines TRBV19 with TRBJ1-1; perhaps TRBD1 as D (6 bases). Trimming left V 1 base short and J 1 base short, with 7 bases between. CDR1 is LNHDA, CDR2 SQIVND, per germline (reference sequence). The CDR3 runs 14 residues. The CDR3 here is CASSIVGANTEAFF. CDR3 bases: TGTGCCAGTAGTATAGTGGGGGCGAACACTGAAGCTTTCTTT.

The CDR3 loop reads CASSSRGLDKNIQYF. CDR3 bases: TGTGCCAGCAGCTCCAGGGGGTTGGACAAAAACATTCAGTACTTC. The chain employs TRBV28 and TRBJ2-4; the match to TRBD1 covers 7 bases. J was trimmed by 3 bases and V by 6 bases; bases with no gene match: 8. CDR3 length: 15 residues. Germline V gene sequence: CDR1 MDHEN, CDR2 SYDVKM.

Only a few counts were recorded for this clonotype. The CDR3 DNA sequence: TGTGCCATCAGTGAAACCCAGGTCGACTATGGCTACACCTTC. It translates to CAISETQVDYGYTF. This chain connects TRBV10-3 to TRBJ1-2; D uncertain. Trimming removed 3 bases at V and 3 bases at J, with 11 bases between. CDR1 is ENHRY and CDR2 is SYGVKD in the germline V gene. There are 14 residues in the CDR3.

At least ten counts were recorded for this clonotype. The chain has TRBV5-4 and TRBJ2-6; D is ambiguous. The CDR3 has 15 residues. Trimming removed 4 bases at V and 4 bases at J, with 12 bases between. Germline CDR1 reads SGHNT; CDR2 reads YYREEE (reference sequence). This CDR3 is CASSVITTGANVLTF. The CDR3 region has the DNA TGTGCCAGCAGCGTAATAACTACGGGGGCCAACGTCCTGACTTTC.

This chain joins TRBV6-5 and TRBJ2-4; the D gene could be TRBD1 or TRBD2 (5 bases each). The V end lost 4 bases, the J end lost 0 bases, and 10 bases lay between the germline ends. Germline V gives CDR1 MNHEY, CDR2 SVGAGI. This CDR3 contains 15 residues. In nucleotides, the CDR3 is TGTGCCAGCAGTTCACCCGGGACAGCCAAAAACATTCAGTACTTC. Translating it yields CASSSPGTAKNIQYF.

This clonotype was observed a few times. The genes are TRBV5-5 and TRBJ1-1, with D perhaps TRBD1 (5 bases). The V end lost 1 base, the J end lost 4 bases, and 11 bases lay between the germline ends. This CDR3 has 14 residues. In germline, CDR1 is SGHKS, CDR2 YYEKEE (reference sequence). Here the CDR3 DNA reads TGTGCCAGCAGCTTGTCAGGGTGGGTCACTGAAGCTTTCTTT. Amino acids: CASSLSGWVTEAFF.